These 5 T cell receptor beta chains came from one sample sequenced in a study of T cells after yellow fever vaccination. MiXCR, run by TCRdb on the 5' RACE reads, gives a single entry per CDR3 protein. The profile shows hundreds of thousands of distinct CDR3 sequences, 8.7% of them singletons. The starting material was PBMCs, obtained on the day of the first yellow fever vaccination. The receptors were sampled from a man aged 18-30 years who received the YFV17D yellow fever vaccine.

This clonotype was recorded a few times. The CDR3 DNA reads as TGTGCCAGCAGCTTAGTTCGGACTAGCGGTGGGGTGACCCAGTACTTC. As protein: CASSLVRTSGGVTQYF. The chain has TRBV7-2 and TRBJ2-5, with 10 bases aligning to TRBD2. V dropped 1 base and J dropped 7; count of bases not matched to a gene: 9. The germline gives CDR1 SGHTA, CDR2 FQGNSA. The CDR3 consists of 16 residues.

The rearrangement joins TRBV6-2 or TRBV6-3 to TRBJ2-5; a possible D gene is TRBD1 (5 bases). V shed 10 bases and J shed 3 bases, with 15 bases lying between them. The CDR3 consists of 13 residues. Looked up from germline, CDR1 is MNHEY and CDR2 is SVGEGT. CDR3 residues: CATSLTVEETQYF. The CDR3 DNA reads as TGTGCCACGTCGCTGACAGTTGAAGAGACCCAGTACTTC.

This rearrangement joins TRBV5-1 to TRBJ2-1; maybe TRBD2 (7 bases). The CDR3 contains 16 residues. Trimming took off 0 bases at V and 4 bases at J, with 14 bases between the two ends. The germline CDR1 and CDR2 sequences are SGHRS and YFSETQ. CDR3 amino acids: CASSLDGGGLYNEQFF. The CDR3 coding sequence is TGCGCCAGCAGCTTGGACGGCGGGGGCCTATACAATGAGCAGTTCTTC. Filled out from reference TRBV5-1 and TRBJ2-1, the complete variable domain reads KAGVTQTPRYLIKTRGQQVTLSCSPISGHRSVSWYQQTPGQGLQFLFEYFSETQRNKGNFPGRFSGRQFSNSRSEMNVSTLELGDSALYLCASSLDGGGLYNEQFFGPGTRLTVL.

With regard to this clonotype: One junction end disagrees with the germline gene, perhaps due to a read error. The chain couples TRBV27 to TRBJ2-5, with a weak D call TRBD2 (6 bases). Germline CDR1 MNHEY, CDR2 SMNVEV (reference sequence). This CDR3 comprises 17 residues. As DNA, the CDR3 is TGTGCCAGCAGTCCGCATTACCCGGCGGGAATGAGAGAGACCCTGTACTTC. Translated, it gives CASSPHYPAGMRETLYF.

The chain has TRBV20-1 and TRBJ1-2; TRBD1 agrees at 7 bases. V was clipped by 6 bases and J by 0 bases; unmatched bases: 13. Germline CDR1 and CDR2: DFQATT and SNEGSKA (reference sequence). CDR3 length: 16 residues. In nucleotides, the CDR3 is TGCAGTGCCCAAAAGATACAGGGGAGTTCTAACTATGGCTACACCTTC. Its protein is CSAQKIQGSSNYGYTF.